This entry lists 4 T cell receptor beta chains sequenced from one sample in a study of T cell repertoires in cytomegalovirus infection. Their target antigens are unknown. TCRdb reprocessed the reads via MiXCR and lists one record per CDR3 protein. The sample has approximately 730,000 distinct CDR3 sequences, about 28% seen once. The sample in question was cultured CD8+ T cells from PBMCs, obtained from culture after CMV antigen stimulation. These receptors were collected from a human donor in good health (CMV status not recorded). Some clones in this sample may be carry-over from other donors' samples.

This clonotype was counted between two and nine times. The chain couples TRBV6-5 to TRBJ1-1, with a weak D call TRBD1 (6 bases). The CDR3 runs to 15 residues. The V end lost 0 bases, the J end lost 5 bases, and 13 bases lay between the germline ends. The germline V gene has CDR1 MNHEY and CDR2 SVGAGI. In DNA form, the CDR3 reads TGTGCCAGCAGTTACTCGCGGTACAGGGTGACTGAAGCTTTCTTT. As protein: CASSYSRYRVTEAFF.

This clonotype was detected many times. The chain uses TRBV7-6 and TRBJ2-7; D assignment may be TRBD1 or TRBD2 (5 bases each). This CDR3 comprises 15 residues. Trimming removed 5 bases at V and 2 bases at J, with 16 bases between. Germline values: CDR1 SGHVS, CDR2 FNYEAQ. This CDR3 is CASSDRDPGTYEQYF. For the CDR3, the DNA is TGTGCCAGCAGCGACCGGGACCCAGGGACCTACGAGCAGTACTTC.

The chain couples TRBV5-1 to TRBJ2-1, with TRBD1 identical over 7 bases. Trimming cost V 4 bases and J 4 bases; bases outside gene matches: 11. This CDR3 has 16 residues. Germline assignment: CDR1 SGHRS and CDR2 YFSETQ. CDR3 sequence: CASSPAQGVGYNEQFF. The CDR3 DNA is TGCGCCAGCAGCCCCGCTCAGGGGGTAGGATACAATGAGCAGTTCTTC. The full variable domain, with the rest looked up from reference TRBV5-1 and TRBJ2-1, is KAGVTQTPRYLIKTRGQQVTLSCSPISGHRSVSWYQQTPGQGLQFLFEYFSETQRNKGNFPGRFSGRQFSNSRSEMNVSTLELGDSALYLCASSPAQGVGYNEQFFGPGTRLTVL.

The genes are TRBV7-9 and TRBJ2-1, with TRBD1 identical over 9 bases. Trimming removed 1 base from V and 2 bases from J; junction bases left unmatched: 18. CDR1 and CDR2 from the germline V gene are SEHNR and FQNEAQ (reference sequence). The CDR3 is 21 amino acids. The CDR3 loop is CASSLDRDRVRRGAPYNEQFF. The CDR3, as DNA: TGTGCCAGCAGCTTAGACCGGGACAGGGTTCGTAGGGGGGCTCCCTACAATGAGCAGTTCTTC.